These T cell receptor beta chains were read from a single sample in a study of tumor-infiltrating lymphocytes in primary liver carcinoma. Via MiXCR, TCRdb re-called the multiplex PCR reads, giving one row per CDR3 protein. Among 300,000 to 400,000 distinct CDR3 sequences, about 61% were seen once, and the ten largest hold 5% to 6.5%. The sample consisted of peripheral blood. The receptor source for this set is a man aged 40-49 years with primary liver carcinoma and hepatitis B virus infection. Each CDR3 is given with its conserved first and last residue. A D gene is named only where the DNA matches it firmly. Size is stated for part of the rows, as once, few or many counts, or as a class when the clone is expanded.

abundance: -
j_gene: TRBJ2-2
d_gene: -
v_gene: TRBV4-3
CDR3aa: CASSQDVGGSSTGELFF
CDR3nt: TGCGCCAGCAGCCAAGATGTGGGCGGGTCGAGCACCGGGGAGCTGTTTTTT

abundance: many
j_gene: TRBJ2-7
d_gene: TRBD2
v_gene: TRBV6-5
CDR3aa: CASSASGRLYEQYF
CDR3nt: TGTGCCAGCAGCGCTAGCGGGAGACTCTATGAGCAGTACTTC

abundance: -
j_gene: TRBJ1-2
d_gene: -
v_gene: TRBV29-1
CDR3aa: CSVAWVGGGYTF
CDR3nt: TGCAGCGTTGCGTGGGTGGGCGGGGGTTACACCTTC

abundance: -
j_gene: TRBJ1-1
d_gene: TRBD1
v_gene: TRBV11-2
CDR3aa: CVSSSGQFSSEAFF
CDR3nt: TGTGTCAGCAGCTCGGGACAGTTCAGCAGTGAAGCTTTCTTT

abundance: -
j_gene: TRBJ2-3
d_gene: -
v_gene: TRBV4-1
CDR3aa: CASSQVGRGDYMQYF
CDR3nt: TGCGCCAGCAGCCAAGTGGGCAGGGGGGACTATATGCAGTATTTT

abundance: many
j_gene: TRBJ2-1
d_gene: TRBD2
v_gene: TRBV6-5
CDR3aa: CASSRGPGLAGDEQFF
CDR3nt: TGTGCCAGCAGTAGAGGACCGGGACTAGCGGGAGATGAGCAGTTCTTC

abundance: -
j_gene: TRBJ1-5
d_gene: -
v_gene: TRBV10-3
CDR3aa: CARESSSNQPQHF
CDR3nt: TGTGCCAGGGAGAGCAGTAGCAATCAGCCCCAGCATTTT

abundance: few
j_gene: TRBJ2-7
d_gene: -
v_gene: TRBV5-4
CDR3aa: CASSLGGRAYEQYF
CDR3nt: TGTGCCAGCAGCTTGGGGGGGCGGGCCTACGAGCAGTACTTC

abundance: -
j_gene: TRBJ2-7
d_gene: -
v_gene: TRBV11-1
CDR3aa: CASSLVGLDSYKQYF
CDR3nt: TGTGCCAGCAGCTTAGTGGGACTGGACTCCTACAAGCAGTACTTC

abundance: -
j_gene: TRBJ2-7
d_gene: -
v_gene: TRBV5-4
CDR3aa: CASSPAGSHEQYF
CDR3nt: TGTGCCAGCAGCCCGGCAGGGTCCCACGAGCAGTACTTC

abundance: few
j_gene: TRBJ2-7
d_gene: -
v_gene: TRBV28
CDR3aa: CASNLLATGEQYF
CDR3nt: TGTGCCAGCAACCTGTTGGCGACGGGCGAGCAGTACTTC

abundance: few
j_gene: TRBJ1-5
d_gene: -
v_gene: TRBV6-2/TRBV6-3
CDR3aa: CASTPGGLSDQPQHF
CDR3nt: TGTGCCAGCACCCCTGGGGGCTTGTCGGATCAGCCCCAGCATTTT

abundance: many
j_gene: TRBJ2-1
d_gene: -
v_gene: TRBV11-2
CDR3aa: CASSLDYYEQFF
CDR3nt: TGTGCCAGCAGCTTAGATTACTATGAGCAGTTCTTC

abundance: few
j_gene: TRBJ2-1
d_gene: -
v_gene: TRBV6-6
CDR3aa: CVSSYSERGNNEQFF
CDR3nt: TGTGTCAGCAGTTACTCGGAGAGGGGAAACAATGAGCAGTTCTTC

abundance: -
j_gene: TRBJ2-7
d_gene: -
v_gene: TRBV10-3
CDR3aa: CTIASAGYHYEQYF
CDR3nt: TGTACCATAGCTTCGGCAGGGTACCACTACGAGCAGTACTTC

abundance: -
j_gene: TRBJ2-1
d_gene: -
v_gene: TRBV11-2
CDR3aa: CASSLEPINEQFF
CDR3nt: TGTGCCAGCAGCTTAGAGCCAATAAATGAACAGTTCTTC

abundance: -
j_gene: TRBJ2-1
d_gene: -
v_gene: TRBV2
CDR3aa: CASTEEGIGYNEQFF
CDR3nt: TGTGCCAGCACTGAAGAAGGGATTGGATACAATGAGCAGTTCTTC

abundance: -
j_gene: TRBJ2-7
d_gene: -
v_gene: TRBV5-1
CDR3aa: CANSLASGSRTYEQYF
CDR3nt: TGCGCCAACAGCTTGGCCTCGGGGTCCCGCACCTACGAGCAGTACTTC

abundance: once
j_gene: TRBJ2-7
d_gene: -
v_gene: TRBV11-2
CDR3aa: CASSFGEHYF
CDR3nt: TGTGCCAGCAGCTTCGGCGAGCATTACTTC

abundance: -
j_gene: TRBJ2-3
d_gene: -
v_gene: TRBV28
CDR3aa: CASSSPGGAFHTQYF
CDR3nt: TGTGCCAGCAGTTCCCCTGGGGGCGCATTTCATACGCAGTATTTT

abundance: many
j_gene: TRBJ1-2
d_gene: -
v_gene: TRBV12-3/TRBV12-4
CDR3aa: CASSLWGPDGYTF
CDR3nt: TGTGCCAGCAGTTTATGGGGTCCAGATGGCTACACCTTC

abundance: many
j_gene: TRBJ1-2
d_gene: -
v_gene: TRBV4-3
CDR3aa: CASSQEGHSFYGYTF
CDR3nt: TGCGCCAGCAGCCAAGAGGGTCACAGCTTCTATGGCTACACCTTC

abundance: many
j_gene: TRBJ1-4
d_gene: -
v_gene: TRBV6-2/TRBV6-3
CDR3aa: CASSYSDPGATNEKLFF
CDR3nt: TGTGCCAGCAGTTACTCCGACCCCGGGGCAACTAATGAAAAACTGTTTTTT

abundance: -
j_gene: TRBJ2-3
d_gene: -
v_gene: TRBV12-3/TRBV12-4
CDR3aa: CASSQGTDMQYF
CDR3nt: TGTGCCAGCAGTCAGGGCACAGATATGCAGTATTTT

abundance: few
j_gene: TRBJ2-7
d_gene: TRBD2
v_gene: TRBV7-3
CDR3aa: CASSLTGLATTYEQYF
CDR3nt: TGTGCCAGCAGCTTAACGGGACTAGCGACTACCTACGAGCAGTACTTC

abundance: -
j_gene: TRBJ2-5
d_gene: TRBD1
v_gene: TRBV28
CDR3aa: CASSLRPGQGTETQYF
CDR3nt: TGTGCCAGCAGTTTAAGACCGGGACAGGGAACGGAGACCCAGTACTTC

abundance: -
j_gene: TRBJ2-6
d_gene: TRBD2
v_gene: TRBV6-5
CDR3aa: CASSYSQHALTGGYSGANTLTF
CDR3nt: TGTGCCAGCAGTTACTCTCAACATGCCTTGACGGGAGGCTACTCTGGGGCCAACACCCTGACTTTC

abundance: -
j_gene: TRBJ2-7
d_gene: TRBD2
v_gene: TRBV11-1
CDR3aa: CASRPGTSGWYEQYF
CDR3nt: TGTGCCAGCAGGCCCGGGACTAGCGGGTGGTACGAGCAGTACTTC

abundance: few
j_gene: TRBJ2-1
d_gene: TRBD2
v_gene: TRBV11-2
CDR3aa: CASRMTSGRLGEQFF
CDR3nt: TGTGCCAGCAGAATGACTAGCGGGAGATTAGGGGAACAGTTCTTC

abundance: -
j_gene: TRBJ2-3
d_gene: -
v_gene: TRBV11-2
CDR3aa: CASSLDGGVDMQYF
CDR3nt: TGTGCCAGCAGCCTTGATGGGGGAGTAGATATGCAGTATTTT

abundance: -
j_gene: TRBJ1-6
d_gene: -
v_gene: TRBV28
CDR3aa: CASSLGRVSPLHF
CDR3nt: TGTGCCAGCAGTTTAGGTCGAGTTTCACCCCTCCACTTT

abundance: many
j_gene: TRBJ2-7
d_gene: -
v_gene: TRBV5-5
CDR3aa: CASSLGLEGEAYEQYF
CDR3nt: TGTGCCAGCAGCTTGGGTTTGGAGGGGGAGGCCTACGAGCAGTACTTC

abundance: -
j_gene: TRBJ1-2
d_gene: -
v_gene: TRBV28
CDR3aa: CASSKGRNYGYTF
CDR3nt: TGTGCCAGCAGCAAGGGACGGAACTATGGCTACACCTTC

abundance: -
j_gene: TRBJ1-2
d_gene: -
v_gene: TRBV6-6
CDR3aa: CASSPDICLRYTF
CDR3nt: TGTGCCAGCAGCCCGGACATATGTCTGCGCTACACCTTC

abundance: -
j_gene: TRBJ1-1
d_gene: -
v_gene: TRBV28
CDR3aa: CASSQPDAGDTEAFF
CDR3nt: TGTGCCAGCAGTCAACCCGACGCAGGGGACACTGAAGCTTTCTTT

abundance: -
j_gene: TRBJ2-3
d_gene: -
v_gene: TRBV11-2
CDR3aa: CASSTGTSKSSTDMQYF
CDR3nt: TGTGCCAGCAGCACCGGGACCTCGAAGTCCAGCACAGATATGCAGTATTTT

abundance: -
j_gene: TRBJ2-7
d_gene: TRBD2
v_gene: TRBV7-8
CDR3aa: CASSLGRVNSGRKAQYF
CDR3nt: TGTGCCAGCAGCTTGGGAAGGGTGAATAGCGGGAGGAAAGCGCAGTACTTC

abundance: -
j_gene: TRBJ2-2
d_gene: -
v_gene: TRBV19
CDR3aa: CASNRRQAGELSF
CDR3nt: TGTGCCAGTAATAGGAGGCAGGCCGGGGAGCTGTCTTTT

abundance: -
j_gene: TRBJ1-1
d_gene: -
v_gene: TRBV6-2/TRBV6-3
CDR3aa: CVSSSQFGGIEAFF
CDR3nt: TGTGTCAGCAGTAGCCAGTTCGGGGGCATTGAAGCTTTCTTT

abundance: -
j_gene: TRBJ2-2
d_gene: -
v_gene: TRBV6-1
CDR3aa: CASNEPIGLENTGELSF
CDR3nt: TGTGCCAGCAATGAACCCATAGGGCTGGAGAACACCGGGGAGCTGTCTTTT

abundance: many
j_gene: TRBJ2-2
d_gene: TRBD2
v_gene: TRBV4-1
CDR3aa: CASSQDPESSGISGELFF
CDR3nt: TGCGCCAGCAGCCAAGATCCGGAATCTAGCGGGATCTCCGGGGAGCTGTTTTTT

abundance: -
j_gene: TRBJ1-2
d_gene: -
v_gene: TRBV24-1
CDR3aa: CATSELPNYGYTF
CDR3nt: TGTGCCACCAGTGAGTTACCAAACTATGGCTACACCTTC

abundance: many
j_gene: TRBJ2-7
d_gene: TRBD1
v_gene: TRBV6-2/TRBV6-3
CDR3aa: CASRQGQGAYEQYF
CDR3nt: TGTGCCAGCCGCCAGGGACAGGGGGCCTACGAGCAGTACTTC

abundance: many
j_gene: TRBJ2-7
d_gene: TRBD2
v_gene: TRBV4-1
CDR3aa: CASSPLAGGSYEQYF
CDR3nt: TGCGCCAGCAGCCCACTAGCGGGAGGGTCCTACGAGCAGTACTTC

abundance: many
j_gene: TRBJ2-7
d_gene: TRBD2
v_gene: TRBV6-6
CDR3aa: CASRGSGGDSYEQYF
CDR3nt: TGTGCCAGCAGGGGAAGCGGGGGGGACTCCTACGAGCAGTACTTC

abundance: -
j_gene: TRBJ1-1
d_gene: -
v_gene: TRBV11-2
CDR3aa: CASSLVPLNRGGTEAYF
CDR3nt: TGTGCCAGCAGCTTAGTCCCCTTAAACAGAGGTGGGACTGAAGCTTACTTT

abundance: few
j_gene: TRBJ2-5
d_gene: -
v_gene: TRBV30
CDR3aa: CAWTGLRTQYF
CDR3nt: TGTGCCTGGACTGGGTTACGGACCCAGTACTTC

abundance: -
j_gene: TRBJ2-3
d_gene: TRBD1
v_gene: TRBV28
CDR3aa: CASSPSGQGTDTRYF
CDR3nt: TGTGCCAGCAGTCCCTCGGGACAGGGGACAGATACGCGGTATTTT

abundance: -
j_gene: TRBJ2-2
d_gene: -
v_gene: TRBV5-6
CDR3aa: CASTLGTFGELFF
CDR3nt: TGTGCCAGCACCCTGGGGACGTTCGGGGAGCTGTTTTTT

abundance: once
j_gene: TRBJ2-1
d_gene: -
v_gene: TRBV19
CDR3aa: CASRVLGDEGQFF
CDR3nt: TGTGCCAGTAGGGTGCTGGGTGATGAAGGGCAGTTCTTC

abundance: -
j_gene: TRBJ2-2
d_gene: TRBD1
v_gene: TRBV4-1
CDR3aa: CASNDGQGLTGELFF
CDR3nt: TGCGCCAGCAACGATGGACAGGGGTTAACCGGGGAGCTGTTTTTT

abundance: -
j_gene: TRBJ2-5
d_gene: TRBD2
v_gene: TRBV6-5
CDR3aa: CASSYAGLAGNQETQYF
CDR3nt: TGTGCCAGCAGTTACGCTGGACTAGCGGGTAACCAAGAGACCCAGTACTTC

abundance: -
j_gene: TRBJ2-2
d_gene: TRBD2
v_gene: TRBV5-1
CDR3aa: CASSLSSGIGELFF
CDR3nt: TGCGCCAGCAGCTTGTCTAGCGGGATCGGGGAGCTGTTTTTT

abundance: -
j_gene: TRBJ1-1
d_gene: -
v_gene: TRBV11-2
CDR3aa: CTSSYDPLGIEAFF
CDR3nt: TGTACCAGCAGCTACGACCCATTGGGGATAGAAGCTTTCTTT

abundance: few
j_gene: TRBJ2-4
d_gene: TRBD2
v_gene: TRBV28
CDR3aa: CASRTPHSAGGGANIQYF
CDR3nt: TGTGCCAGCAGAACACCACACTCGGCGGGAGGGGGCGCGAACATTCAGTACTTC